The present T cell receptor beta chain was sequenced within a study of cytomegalovirus exposure and HLA in healthy donors. Germline V gives CDR1 LGHNA, CDR2 YSLEER. The CDR3 extends over 14 amino acids. V lost 1 base and J lost 4; bases outside the gene matches: 0. This clone was counted between two and nine times. Primers: 60 Vbeta forward and 13 Jbeta reverse. Sequenced by immunoSEQ multiplex PCR; TCRdb stores in-frame clones only, minus some. The sample lists more than 150,000 clones, just over 75% occurring once. J is TRBJ2-5 and V is TRBV4-3, with 10 positions matching TRBD2. Sequencing was carried out using PBMCs. This clonotype was sampled from a man aged 18-30 years in good health and CMV-seronegative. The CDR3 sequence is CASSQGLAGETQYF. CDR3 bases: TGCGCCAGCAGCCAAGGACTAGCGGGAGAGACCCAGTACTTC.